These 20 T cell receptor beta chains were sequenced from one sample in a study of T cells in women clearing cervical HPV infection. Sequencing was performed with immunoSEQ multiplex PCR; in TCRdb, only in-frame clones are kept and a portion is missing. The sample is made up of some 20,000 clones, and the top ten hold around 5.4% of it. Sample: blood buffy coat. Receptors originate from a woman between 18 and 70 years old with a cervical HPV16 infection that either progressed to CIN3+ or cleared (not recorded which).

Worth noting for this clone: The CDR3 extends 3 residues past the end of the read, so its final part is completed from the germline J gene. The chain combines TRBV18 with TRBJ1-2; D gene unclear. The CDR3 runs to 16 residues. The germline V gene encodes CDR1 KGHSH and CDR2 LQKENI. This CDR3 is CASSPRIAGGQETYTF. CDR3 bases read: TGTGCCAGCTCCCCTCGGATTGCGGGTGGTCAAGAGACC.

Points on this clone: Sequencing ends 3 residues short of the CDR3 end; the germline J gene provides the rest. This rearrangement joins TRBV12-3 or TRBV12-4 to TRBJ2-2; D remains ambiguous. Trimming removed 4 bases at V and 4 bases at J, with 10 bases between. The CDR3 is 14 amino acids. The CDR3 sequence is CASSSQTGTGELFF. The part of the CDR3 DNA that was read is TGTGCCAGCAGTTCTCAGACGGGCACCGGGGAG.

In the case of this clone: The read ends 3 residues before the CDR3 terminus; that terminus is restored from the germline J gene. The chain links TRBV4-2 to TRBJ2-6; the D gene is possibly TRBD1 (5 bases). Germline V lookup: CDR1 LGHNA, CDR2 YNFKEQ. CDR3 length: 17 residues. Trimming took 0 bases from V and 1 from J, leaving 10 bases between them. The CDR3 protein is CASSQDPPGSGANVLTF. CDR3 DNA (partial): TGTGCCAGCAGCCAAGATCCCCCAGGGTCTGGGGCCAACGTC.

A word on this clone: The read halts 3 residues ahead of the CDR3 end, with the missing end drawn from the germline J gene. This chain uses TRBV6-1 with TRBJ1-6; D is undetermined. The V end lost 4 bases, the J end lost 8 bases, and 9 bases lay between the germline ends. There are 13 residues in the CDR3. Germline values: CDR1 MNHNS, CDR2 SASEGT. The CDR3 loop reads CASSGISHSPLHF. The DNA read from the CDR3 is TGTGCCAGCAGTGGAATCAGTCATTCACCC.

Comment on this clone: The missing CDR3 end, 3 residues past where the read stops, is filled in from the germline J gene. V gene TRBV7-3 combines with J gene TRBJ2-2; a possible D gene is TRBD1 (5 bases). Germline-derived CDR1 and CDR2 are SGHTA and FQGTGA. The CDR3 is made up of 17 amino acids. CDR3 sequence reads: CASSPRSSTSGANVLFF. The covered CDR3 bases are TGTGCCAGCAGCCCCAGGTCGTCGACCTCTGGGGCCAACGTG.

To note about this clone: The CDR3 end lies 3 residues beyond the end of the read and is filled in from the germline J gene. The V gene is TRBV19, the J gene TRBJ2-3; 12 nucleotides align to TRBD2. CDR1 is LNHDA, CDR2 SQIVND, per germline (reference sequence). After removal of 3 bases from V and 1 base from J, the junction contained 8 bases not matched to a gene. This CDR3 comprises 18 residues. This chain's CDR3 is CASSIGAGLAGRTDTQYF. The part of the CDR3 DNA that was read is TGTGCCAGTAGTATCGGGGCAGGACTAGCGGGGCGCACAGATACG.

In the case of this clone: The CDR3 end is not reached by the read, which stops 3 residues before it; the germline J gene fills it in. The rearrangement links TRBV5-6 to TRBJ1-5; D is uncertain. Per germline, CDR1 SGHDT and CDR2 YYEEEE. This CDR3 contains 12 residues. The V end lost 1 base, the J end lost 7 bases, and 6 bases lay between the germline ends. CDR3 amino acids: CASSLLGQPQHF. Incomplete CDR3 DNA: TGTGCCAGCAGCTTGTTGGGCCAGCCC.

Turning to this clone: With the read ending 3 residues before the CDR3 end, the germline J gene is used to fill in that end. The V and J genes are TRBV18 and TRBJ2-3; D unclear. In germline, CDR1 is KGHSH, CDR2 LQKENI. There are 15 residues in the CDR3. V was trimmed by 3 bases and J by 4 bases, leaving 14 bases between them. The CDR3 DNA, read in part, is TGTGCCAGCTCACCGTCTTCTCAAACTCCAGATACG. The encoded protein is CASSPSSQTPDT. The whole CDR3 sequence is CASSPSSQTPDTQYF.

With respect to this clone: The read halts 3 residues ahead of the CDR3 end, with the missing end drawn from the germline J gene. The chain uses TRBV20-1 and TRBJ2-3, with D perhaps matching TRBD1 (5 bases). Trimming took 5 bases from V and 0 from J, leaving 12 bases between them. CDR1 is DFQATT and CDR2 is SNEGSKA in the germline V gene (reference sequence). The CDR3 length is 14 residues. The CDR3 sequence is CSAAKGISTDTQYF. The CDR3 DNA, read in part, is TGCAGTGCTGCAAAGGGGATTAGCACAGATACG.

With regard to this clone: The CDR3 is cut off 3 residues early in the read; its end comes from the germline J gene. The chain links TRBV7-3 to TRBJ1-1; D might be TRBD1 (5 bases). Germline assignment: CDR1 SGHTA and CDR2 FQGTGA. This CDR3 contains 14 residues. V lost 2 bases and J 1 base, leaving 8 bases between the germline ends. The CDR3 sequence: CASSLQGGNTEAFF. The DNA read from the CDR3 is TGTGCCAGCAGCTTACAGGGCGGGAACACTGAA. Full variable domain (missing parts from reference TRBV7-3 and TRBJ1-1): GAGVSQTPSNKVTEKGKYVELRCDPISGHTALYWYRQSLGQGPEFLIYFQGTGAADDSGLPNDRFFAVRPEGSVSTLKIQRTERGDSAVYLCASSLQGGNTEAFFGQGTRLTVV.

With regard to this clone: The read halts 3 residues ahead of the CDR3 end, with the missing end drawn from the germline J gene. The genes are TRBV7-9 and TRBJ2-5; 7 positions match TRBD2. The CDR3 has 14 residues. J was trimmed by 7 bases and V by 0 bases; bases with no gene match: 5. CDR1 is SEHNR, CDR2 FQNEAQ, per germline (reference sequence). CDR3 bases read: TGTGCCAGCAGCTTAGCGACTAGCTTTGGGACC. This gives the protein CASSLATSFGT. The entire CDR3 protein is CASSLATSFGTQYF. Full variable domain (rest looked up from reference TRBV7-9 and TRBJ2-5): DTGVSQNPRHKITKRGQNVTFRCDPISEHNRLYWYRQTLGQGPEFLTYFQNEAQLEKSRLLSDRFSAERPKGSFSTLEIQRTEQGDSAMYLCASSLATSFGTQYFGPGTRLLVL.

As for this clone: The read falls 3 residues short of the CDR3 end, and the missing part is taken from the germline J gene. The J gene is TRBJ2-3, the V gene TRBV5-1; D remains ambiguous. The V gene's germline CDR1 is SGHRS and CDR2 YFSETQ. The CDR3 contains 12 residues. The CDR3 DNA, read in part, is TGCGCCAGCAGCTTGGAAGGGCAGCCG. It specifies CASSLEGQP. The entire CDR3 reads CASSLEGQPQYF.

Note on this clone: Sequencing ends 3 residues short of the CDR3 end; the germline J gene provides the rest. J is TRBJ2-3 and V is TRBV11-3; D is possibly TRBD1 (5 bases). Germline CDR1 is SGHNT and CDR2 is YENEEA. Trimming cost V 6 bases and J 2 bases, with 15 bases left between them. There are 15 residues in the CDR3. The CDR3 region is CASSGPTANTDTQYF. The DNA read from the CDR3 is TGTGCCAGCAGTGGACCGACAGCCAACACAGATACG.

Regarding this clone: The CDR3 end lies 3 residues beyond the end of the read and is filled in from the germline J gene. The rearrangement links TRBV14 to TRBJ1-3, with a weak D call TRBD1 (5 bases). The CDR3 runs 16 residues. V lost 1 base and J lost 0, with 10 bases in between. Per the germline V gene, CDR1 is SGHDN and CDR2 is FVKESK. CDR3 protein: CASSQGQILSGNTIYF. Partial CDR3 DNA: TGTGCCAGCAGCCAAGGACAGATACTCTCTGGAAACACC.

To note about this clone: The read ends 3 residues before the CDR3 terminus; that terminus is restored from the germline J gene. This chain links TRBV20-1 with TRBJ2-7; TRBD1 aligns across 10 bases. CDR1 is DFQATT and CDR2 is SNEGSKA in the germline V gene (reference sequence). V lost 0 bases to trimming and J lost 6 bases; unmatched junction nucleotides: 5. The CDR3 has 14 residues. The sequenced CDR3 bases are TGCAGTGCTAGAGATTTTAGGACAGGGGGCGAG. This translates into CSARDFRTGGE. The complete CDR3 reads CSARDFRTGGEQYF.

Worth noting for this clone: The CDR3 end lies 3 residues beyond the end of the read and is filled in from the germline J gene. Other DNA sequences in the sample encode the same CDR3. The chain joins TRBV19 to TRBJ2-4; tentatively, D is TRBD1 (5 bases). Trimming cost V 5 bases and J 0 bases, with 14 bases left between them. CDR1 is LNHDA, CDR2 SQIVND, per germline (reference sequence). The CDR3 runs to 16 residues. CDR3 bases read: TGTGCCAGTAGTGCAACAGGAAGGGGAGCCAAAAACATT. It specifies CASSATGRGAKNI. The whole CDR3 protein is CASSATGRGAKNIQYF. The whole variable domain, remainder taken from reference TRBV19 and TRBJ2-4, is DGGITQSPKYLFRKEGQNVTLSCEQNLNHDAMYWYRQDPGQGLRLIYYSQIVNDFQKGDIAEGYSVSREKKESFPLTVTSAQKNPTAFYLCASSATGRGAKNIQYFGAGTRLSVL.

The CDR3 bases that were read are TGTGCCAGCTCACCACCTGGGACAGGGGGCAGCTCACCC. Translating it yields CASSPPGTGGSSP. The entire CDR3 protein reads CASSPPGTGGSSPLHF. The chain joins TRBV18 to TRBJ1-6, with 12 bases matching TRBD1. The read ends 3 residues shy of where the CDR3 ends; the end is completed using the germline J gene. J gave up 10 bases and V 0 bases, and 4 bases lay outside the gene matches. Germline CDR1 is KGHSH and CDR2 is LQKENI. This CDR3 is built from 16 residues.

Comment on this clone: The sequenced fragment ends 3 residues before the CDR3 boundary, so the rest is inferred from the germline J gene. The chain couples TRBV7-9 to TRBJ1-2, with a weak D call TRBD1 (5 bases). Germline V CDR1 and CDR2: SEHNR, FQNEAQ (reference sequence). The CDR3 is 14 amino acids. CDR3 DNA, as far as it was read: TGTGCCAGCAGCTCTTTGGGGCTAACCTACGAC. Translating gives CASSSLGLTYD. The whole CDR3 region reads CASSSLGLTYDYTF.

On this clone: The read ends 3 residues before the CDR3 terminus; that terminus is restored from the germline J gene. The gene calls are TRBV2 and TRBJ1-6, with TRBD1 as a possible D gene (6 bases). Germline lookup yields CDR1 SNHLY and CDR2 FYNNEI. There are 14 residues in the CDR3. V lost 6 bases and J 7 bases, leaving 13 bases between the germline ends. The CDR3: CASRKQGSNSPLHF. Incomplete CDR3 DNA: TGTGCCAGCAGAAAACAGGGTTCGAATTCACCC.

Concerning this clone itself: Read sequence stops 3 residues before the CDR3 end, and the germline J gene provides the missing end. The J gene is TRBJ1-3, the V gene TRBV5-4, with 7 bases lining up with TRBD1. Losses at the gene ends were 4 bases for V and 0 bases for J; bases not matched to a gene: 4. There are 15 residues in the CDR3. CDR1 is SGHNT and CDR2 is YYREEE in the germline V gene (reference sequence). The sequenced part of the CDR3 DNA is TGTGCCAGCAGCATGACAGGGTCCTCTGGAAACACC. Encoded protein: CASSMTGSSGNT. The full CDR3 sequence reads CASSMTGSSGNTIYF.